The present TCR beta chain was sequenced within a study of glioma-infiltrating T cells after dendritic cell vaccination. Overall study findings and caveats: Longer survival after dendritic cell vaccination followed higher pretreatment TIL content.

TCRdb's table, derived via immunoSEQ multiplex PCR, lists solely in-frame clones and lacks some. The data hold about 100,000 clones, with less than 90% observed a single time. The V and J ends lost 5 bases and 3 bases, in that order; junction bases with no gene match: 1. The CDR3 is made up of 13 amino acids. Germline CDR1 and CDR2: MNHEY and SMNVEV (reference sequence). Note on this clone: Its antigen is not identified.

The time point denotes: after dendritic cell vaccination, including at tumor progression/relapse. This TCR came from a human donor with glioblastoma. The V call is TRBV27, the J call TRBJ1-2; the match to TRBD1 covers 9 bases. This specimen was blood, taken after dendritic cell vaccination. CDR3 residues: CASSRTGDYGYTF. The CDR3 nucleotides read TGTGCCAGCAGTAGGACAGGGGACTATGGCTACACCTTC.